The TCR beta chain described here comes from a study of blood T cells in healthy people across ages. Study context: Per two T cells, template switching captured roughly one barcoded beta molecule.

With a J-beta primer mix and a sample-barcoded 5' primer, a second PCR ran about 7 to 12 cycles. Carrying 12 random nucleotides, a template-switch adaptor labeled each individual cDNA molecule. A minimum of 2.5 million CDR3-containing paired-end reads was obtained for each sample. TCRdb re-called the 5' RACE reads with MiXCR, one entry per CDR3 protein. The sample shows more than 900,000 distinct CDR3 sequences, about 28% of them seen only once. Study-level findings and limits: The study found more naive CD4+ cells and higher diversity in long-lived than aged donors.

In the case of this clonotype: What it binds is not known.

There are 14 residues in the CDR3. V shed 2 bases and J shed 6 bases, with 12 bases lying between them. From germline, CDR1 is SGHKS and CDR2 YYEKEE (reference sequence). This sample also appeared in a second study, on T cells of mothers and their children.

The sequencing sample was made of blood. The chain couples TRBV5-5 to TRBJ2-1; unclear D gene. This sequence was found in a woman aged 35 to 49 in good health. Here the CDR3 DNA reads TGTGCCAGCAGCTTCGATCCTGGGGTCAATGAGCAGTTCTTC. Its translation: CASSFDPGVNEQFF.